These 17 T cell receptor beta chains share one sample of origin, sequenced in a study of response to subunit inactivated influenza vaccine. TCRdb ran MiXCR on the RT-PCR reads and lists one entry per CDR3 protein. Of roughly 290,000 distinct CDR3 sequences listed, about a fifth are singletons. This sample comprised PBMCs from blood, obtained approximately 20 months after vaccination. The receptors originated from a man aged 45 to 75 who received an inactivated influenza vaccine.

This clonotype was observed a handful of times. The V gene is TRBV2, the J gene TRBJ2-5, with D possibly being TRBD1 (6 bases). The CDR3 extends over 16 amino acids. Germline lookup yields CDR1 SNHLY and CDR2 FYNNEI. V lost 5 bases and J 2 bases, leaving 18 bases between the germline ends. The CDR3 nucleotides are TGTGCCAGCAGTAGATCCCAGGGGCCCCATCAAGAGACCCAGTACTTC. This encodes CASSRSQGPHQETQYF.

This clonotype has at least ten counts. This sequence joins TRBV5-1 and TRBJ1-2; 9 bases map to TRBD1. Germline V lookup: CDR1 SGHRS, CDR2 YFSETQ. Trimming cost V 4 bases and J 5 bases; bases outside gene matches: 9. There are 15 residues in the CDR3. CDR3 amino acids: CASSINRGRGYGYTF. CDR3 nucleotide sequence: TGCGCCAGCAGCATAAACAGGGGGCGAGGGTATGGCTACACCTTC.

The CDR3 loop reads CASSKSQINTEAFF. CDR3 nucleotides: TGTGCCAGTAGTAAGTCACAGATCAACACTGAAGCTTTCTTT. The chain uses TRBV19 and TRBJ1-1; D unresolved. The CDR3 totals 14 residues. V lost 4 bases and J lost 2, with 11 bases in between. Germline CDR1 is LNHDA and CDR2 is SQIVND (reference sequence).

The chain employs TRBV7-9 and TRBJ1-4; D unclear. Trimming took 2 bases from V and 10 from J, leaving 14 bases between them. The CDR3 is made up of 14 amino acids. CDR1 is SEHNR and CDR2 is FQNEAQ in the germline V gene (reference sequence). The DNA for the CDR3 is TGTGCCAGCAGCTTAAGTAACTCTGACGGAAAACTGTTTTTT. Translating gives CASSLSNSDGKLFF.

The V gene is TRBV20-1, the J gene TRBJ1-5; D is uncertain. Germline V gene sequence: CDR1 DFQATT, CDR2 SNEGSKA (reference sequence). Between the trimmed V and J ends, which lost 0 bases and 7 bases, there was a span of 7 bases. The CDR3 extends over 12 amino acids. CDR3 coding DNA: TGCAGTGCTAGAGATCTGGGACAGCCCCAGCATTTT. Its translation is CSARDLGQPQHF.

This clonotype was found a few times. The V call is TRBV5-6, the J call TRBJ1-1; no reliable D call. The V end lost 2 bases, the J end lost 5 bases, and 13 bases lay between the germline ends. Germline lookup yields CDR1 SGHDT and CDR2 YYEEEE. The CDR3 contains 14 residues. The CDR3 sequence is CASSLGLPRTEAFF. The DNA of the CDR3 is TGTGCCAGCAGCTTAGGACTTCCAAGAACTGAAGCTTTCTTT.

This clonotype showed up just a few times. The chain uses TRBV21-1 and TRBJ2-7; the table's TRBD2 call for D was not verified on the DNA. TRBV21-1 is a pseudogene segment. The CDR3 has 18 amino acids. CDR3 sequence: CASIRLWGLAGYSYEQYF. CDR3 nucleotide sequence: TGTGCCAGCATCAGATTATGGGGACTAGCGGGATACTCCTACGAGCAGTACTTC.

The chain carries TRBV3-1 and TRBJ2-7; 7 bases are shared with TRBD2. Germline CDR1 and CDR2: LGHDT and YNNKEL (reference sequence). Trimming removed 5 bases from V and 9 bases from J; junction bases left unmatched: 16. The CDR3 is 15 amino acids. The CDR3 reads CASSGRGVSSEGQYF. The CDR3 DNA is TGTGCCAGCAGCGGTCGGGGGGTCTCCTCGGAGGGGCAGTACTTC.

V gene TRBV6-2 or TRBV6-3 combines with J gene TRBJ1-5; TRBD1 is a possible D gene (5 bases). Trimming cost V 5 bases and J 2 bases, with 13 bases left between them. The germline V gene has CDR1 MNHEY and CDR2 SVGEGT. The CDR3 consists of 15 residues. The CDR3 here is CASSGGVRGNQPQHF. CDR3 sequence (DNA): TGTGCCAGCAGTGGGGGGGTTCGAGGCAATCAGCCCCAGCATTTT.

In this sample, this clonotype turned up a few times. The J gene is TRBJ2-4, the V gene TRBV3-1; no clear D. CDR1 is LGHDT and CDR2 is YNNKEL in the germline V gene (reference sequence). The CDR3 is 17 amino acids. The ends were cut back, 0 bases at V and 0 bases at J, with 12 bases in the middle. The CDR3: CASSQDGIRLAKNIQYF. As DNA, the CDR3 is TGTGCCAGCAGCCAAGATGGGATTCGGCTAGCCAAAAACATTCAGTACTTC.

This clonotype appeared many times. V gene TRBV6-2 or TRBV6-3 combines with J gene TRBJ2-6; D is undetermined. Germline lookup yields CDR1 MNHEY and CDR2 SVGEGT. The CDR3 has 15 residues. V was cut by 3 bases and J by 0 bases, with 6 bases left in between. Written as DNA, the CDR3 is TGTGCCAGCAGTTATCAGTCCTCTGGGGCCAACGTCCTGACTTTC. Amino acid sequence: CASSYQSSGANVLTF.

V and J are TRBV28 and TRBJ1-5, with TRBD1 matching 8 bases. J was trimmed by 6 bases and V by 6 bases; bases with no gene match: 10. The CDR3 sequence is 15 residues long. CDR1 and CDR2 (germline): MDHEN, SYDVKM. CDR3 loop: CASSRQGIVGQPQHF. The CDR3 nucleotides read TGTGCCAGCAGCCGACAGGGGATTGTAGGTCAGCCCCAGCATTTT.

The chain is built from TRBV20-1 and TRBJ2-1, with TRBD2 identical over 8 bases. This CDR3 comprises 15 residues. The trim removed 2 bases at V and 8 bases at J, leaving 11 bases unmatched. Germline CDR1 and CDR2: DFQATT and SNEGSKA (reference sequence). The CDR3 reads CSARSRSGSNYEQFF. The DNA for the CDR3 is TGCAGTGCTAGATCTCGAAGCGGGAGTAACTATGAGCAGTTCTTC.

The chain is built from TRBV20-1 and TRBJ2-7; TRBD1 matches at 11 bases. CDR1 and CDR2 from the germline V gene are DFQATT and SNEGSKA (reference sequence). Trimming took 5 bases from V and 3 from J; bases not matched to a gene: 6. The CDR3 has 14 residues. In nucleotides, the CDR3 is TGCAGTGCTCCTCGGACAGGGGGCAACTACGAGCAGTACTTC. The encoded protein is CSAPRTGGNYEQYF.

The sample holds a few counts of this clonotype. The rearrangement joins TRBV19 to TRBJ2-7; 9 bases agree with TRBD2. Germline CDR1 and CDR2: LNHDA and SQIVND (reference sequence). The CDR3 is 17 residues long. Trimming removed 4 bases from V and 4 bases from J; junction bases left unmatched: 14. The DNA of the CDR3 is TGTGCCAGTAGTACTTCGTGGCTAGCGGGACCTACTTACGAGCAGTACTTC. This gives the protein CASSTSWLAGPTYEQYF.

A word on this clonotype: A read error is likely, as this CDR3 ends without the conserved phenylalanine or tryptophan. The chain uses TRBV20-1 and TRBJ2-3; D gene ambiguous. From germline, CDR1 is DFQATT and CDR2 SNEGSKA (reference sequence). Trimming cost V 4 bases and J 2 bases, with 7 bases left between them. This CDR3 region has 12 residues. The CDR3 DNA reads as TGCAGTGCTAAGGCTAACACAGATACGCAGTATTGT. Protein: CSAKANTDTQYC.

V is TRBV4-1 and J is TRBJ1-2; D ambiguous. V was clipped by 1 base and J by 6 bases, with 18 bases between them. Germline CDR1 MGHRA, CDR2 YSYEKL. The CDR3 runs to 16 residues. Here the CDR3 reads CASSQVFAPTGHGYTF. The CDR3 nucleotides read TGCGCCAGCAGCCAAGTTTTCGCCCCAACGGGTCATGGCTACACCTTC.